Listed here are 11 T cell receptor beta chains from one sample, sequenced in a study of blood T cell repertoires in COVID-19. Profiling relied on immunoSEQ multiplex PCR, and the TCRdb table lists in-frame clones only, not all of them. This sample yields 150,000 to 180,000 clones, of which about 79% are seen a single time; approximately 30% belongs to the top ten. Material: peripheral blood. The receptors originated from a woman in her fifties or sixties with acute or convalescent COVID-19.

This chain links TRBV10-3 with TRBJ2-3; D is unresolved. The CDR3 spans 12 residues. CDR1 is ENHRY, CDR2 SYGVKD, per germline. V was cut by 4 bases and J by 5 bases, with 7 bases left in between. This CDR3 reads CAISGQEDTQYF. As DNA, the CDR3 is TGTGCCATCAGTGGGCAGGAAGATACGCAGTATTTT.

The chain links TRBV27 to TRBJ2-2; TRBD2 might be the D (5 bases). In germline, CDR1 is MNHEY, CDR2 SMNVEV (reference sequence). Deletions cut 0 bases from V and 2 bases from J, with 7 bases between. The CDR3 extends over 15 amino acids. The CDR3 sequence is CASSLSGVNTGELFF. The CDR3 DNA reads TGTGCCAGCAGTTTATCCGGGGTTAACACCGGGGAGCTGTTTTTT.

This clone was recorded once. The chain couples TRBV30 to TRBJ1-5, with 8 bases matching TRBD1. J was trimmed by 4 bases and V by 1 base; bases with no gene match: 12. CDR3 length: 17 residues. CDR1 GTSNPN and CDR2 SVGIG come from the germline V gene (reference sequence). CDR3 nucleotides: TGTGCCTGGAGTGACGACAGGGGAGGAATAGCAAATCAGCCCCAGCATTTT. This encodes CAWSDDRGGIANQPQHF.

V is TRBV7-9 and J is TRBJ1-4; D remains ambiguous. Germline CDR1 and CDR2: SEHNR and FQNEAQ (reference sequence). Trimming took off 5 bases at V and 7 bases at J, with 14 bases between the two ends. CDR3 length: 14 residues. CDR3 DNA: TGTGCCAGCAGCCCAGGTCCAGGTGGTGAAAAACTGTTTTTT. This encodes CASSPGPGGEKLFF.

The genes are TRBV18 and TRBJ2-1; tentatively, D is TRBD2 (6 bases). Deletions cut 2 bases from V and 4 bases from J, with 6 bases between. The germline V gene encodes CDR1 KGHSH and CDR2 LQKENI. The CDR3 runs to 13 residues. The CDR3 DNA reads TGTGCCAGCTCACCAGGGACTTACAATGAGCAGTTCTTC. It translates to CASSPGTYNEQFF.

This chain links TRBV6-2 or TRBV6-3 with TRBJ2-1, with 14 bases matching TRBD2. The CDR3 is 17 amino acids. Germline CDR1 is MNHEY and CDR2 is SVGEGT. Unmatched junction bases numbered 5, after V lost 5 bases and J lost 2 bases. CDR3 DNA sequence: TGTGCCAGCAGTAAGGGACTAGCGGGGGACACCTACAATGAGCAGTTCTTC. Protein product: CASSKGLAGDTYNEQFF.

The chain combines TRBV11-1 with TRBJ1-3, with D possibly being TRBD1 (5 bases). The CDR3 spans 14 residues. The germline CDR1 and CDR2 sequences are SGHAT and FQDESV (reference sequence). Trimming stripped 3 bases from V and 4 bases from J, with 10 bases between. CDR3 sequence (DNA): TGTGCCAGCAGCTTGCAAACAGGAGGAAACACCATATATTTT. Its protein product is CASSLQTGGNTIYF.

J is TRBJ1-1 and V is TRBV5-1; D uncertain. CDR3 length: 15 amino acids. V was shortened by 8 bases and J by 4 bases, with 21 bases between the two germline ends. The germline V gene has CDR1 SGHRS and CDR2 YFSETQ. CDR3 DNA: TGCGCCAGTCATGAGGGTAATAGGGAGGGCACTGAAGCTTTCTTT. Protein product: CASHEGNREGTEAFF.

The chain combines TRBV6-5 with TRBJ1-5; D possibly corresponds to TRBD1 (6 bases). The germline gives CDR1 MNHEY, CDR2 SVGAGI. V shed 5 bases and J shed 2 bases, with 13 bases lying between them. The CDR3 has 15 amino acids. The CDR3 sequence is CASSTQGSGNQPQHF. CDR3 coding DNA: TGTGCCAGCAGTACCCAGGGGAGTGGCAATCAGCCCCAGCATTTT.

The chain has TRBV2 and TRBJ2-1; 8 bases agree with TRBD2. The CDR3 runs 15 residues. The junction had 7 bases not matched to a gene; V was cut back by 4 bases and J by 5 bases. The germline V gene encodes CDR1 SNHLY and CDR2 FYNNEI. DNA for the CDR3: TGTGCCAGCAGTGTGGAGCGGGGGCGCAACAATGAGCAGTTCTTC. Translation: CASSVERGRNNEQFF.

V is TRBV24-1 and J is TRBJ2-1, with D maybe TRBD2 (6 bases). Trimming left V 2 bases short and J 3 bases short, with 13 bases between. Germline V gives CDR1 KGHDR, CDR2 SFDVKD. CDR3 length: 16 residues. The CDR3 reads CATSDSRDSFYNEQFF. CDR3 bases: TGTGCCACCAGTGATTCCCGGGACTCCTTCTACAATGAGCAGTTCTTC.